These 26 T cell receptor beta chains came from one sample sequenced in a study of graft-versus-host responses after intestinal transplantation. Sequenced by immunoSEQ multiplex PCR; TCRdb stores in-frame clones only, minus some. The repertoire holds about 98,000 clones, with around 86% as singletons. The sequenced sample was PBMCs, obtained 255 days after intestinal transplant. Receptor source: a human patient who received an intestinal transplant, so some T cells may come from the graft donor.

The rearrangement joins TRBV11-2 to TRBJ2-7, with 7 bases fitting TRBD1. Germline V gene sequence: CDR1 SGHAT, CDR2 FQNNGV. The CDR3 has 16 amino acids. V dropped 1 base and J dropped 4; count of bases not matched to a gene: 10. The CDR3 coding sequence is TGTGCCAGCAGCTTAGTTTTGGGACAGTTTCAATACGAGCAGTACTTC. It specifies CASSLVLGQFQYEQYF.

The rearrangement uses TRBV5-1 and TRBJ1-6; a possible D gene is TRBD1 (5 bases). Germline lookup yields CDR1 SGHRS and CDR2 YFSETQ. The V gene lost 0 bases and the J gene lost 9 bases, with 13 bases spanning the gap. The CDR3 has 15 residues. The CDR3 protein is CASSLAYQGSSPLHF. For the CDR3, the DNA is TGCGCCAGCAGCTTGGCCTATCAGGGTTCTTCACCCCTCCACTTT.

This clone was seen a single time. The V and J genes are TRBV29-1 and TRBJ1-1, with unresolved D. The ends were cut back, 3 bases at V and 1 base at J, with 9 bases in the middle. Per germline, CDR1 SQVTM and CDR2 ANQGSEA. This CDR3 is built from 13 residues. The CDR3 nucleotides read TGCAGCGTTGAGAGCGCCGAGAACACTGAAGCTTTCTTT. Its protein product is CSVESAENTEAFF.

The rearrangement uses TRBV7-3 and TRBJ2-5; TRBD2 agrees at 8 bases. The CDR3 contains 16 residues. The J segment lost 5 bases and the V segment lost 2 bases, leaving 10 bases of the junction unmatched. Germline V gives CDR1 SGHTA, CDR2 FQGTGA. The DNA for the CDR3 is TGTGCCAGCAGCTTAGGACGGACTAGCCGGGGGGAGACCCAGTACTTC. Amino acids: CASSLGRTSRGETQYF. Using reference TRBV7-3 and TRBJ2-5 for the parts outside the CDR3, the full variable domain is GAGVSQTPSNKVTEKGKYVELRCDPISGHTALYWYRQSLGQGPEFLIYFQGTGAADDSGLPNDRFFAVRPEGSVSTLKIQRTERGDSAVYLCASSLGRTSRGETQYFGPGTRLLVL.

In this sample, this clone turned up a few times. The chain links TRBV18 to TRBJ1-4; D unclear. V was cut by 6 bases and J by 5 bases, with 4 bases left in between. The length of the CDR3 is 11 residues. From germline, CDR1 is KGHSH and CDR2 LQKENI. CDR3 loop: CASSSNEKLFF. Written as DNA, the CDR3 is TGTGCCAGCTCGTCCAATGAAAAACTGTTTTTT. Based on the CDR3 plus reference TRBV18 and TRBJ1-4, the full variable domain is NAGVMQNPRHLVRRRGQEARLRCSPMKGHSHVYWYRQLPEEGLKFMVYLQKENIIDESGMPKERFSAEFPKEGPSILRIQQVVRGDSAAYFCASSSNEKLFFGSGTQLSVL.

The J gene is TRBJ1-6, the V gene TRBV7-9; TRBD1 aligns across 8 bases. With 5 bases clipped from V and 10 bases from J, the junction kept 10 bases outside the gene matches. This CDR3 region has 15 residues. Germline assignment: CDR1 SEHNR and CDR2 FQNEAQ (reference sequence). CDR3 region: CASSTLGQGGSPLHF. The CDR3 DNA is TGTGCCAGCAGCACACTCGGACAGGGAGGCTCACCCCTCCACTTT.

The rearrangement links TRBV18 to TRBJ1-2; 11 bases agree with TRBD1. V gave up 3 bases and J gave up 3 bases; unmatched junction bases: 15. Germline CDR1 KGHSH, CDR2 LQKENI. The CDR3 runs 19 residues. The CDR3 DNA reads as TGTGCCAGCTCACCCCGTACAGGACAGGGGGCTGCCGGGGACTATGGCTACACCTTC. This sequence encodes CASSPRTGQGAAGDYGYTF.

J is TRBJ1-5 and V is TRBV18; tentative D call: TRBD1 (5 bases). The V end was cut by 1 base, the J end by 1 base, with 8 bases between. CDR3 size: 15 residues. The germline V gene encodes CDR1 KGHSH and CDR2 LQKENI. The CDR3: CASSPQGSSNQPQHF. The CDR3 DNA follows: TGTGCCAGCTCACCACAGGGGTCGAGCAATCAGCCCCAGCATTTT.

V usage is TRBV19 and J usage is TRBJ1-4, with 8 bases that match TRBD1. This CDR3 is 16 amino acids long. Per the germline V gene, CDR1 is LNHDA and CDR2 is SQIVND (reference sequence). V lost 3 bases and J lost 8; bases outside the gene matches: 11. The CDR3 loop reads CASSMGTGPRWEKLFF. CDR3 bases: TGTGCCAGTAGTATGGGGACAGGTCCACGATGGGAAAAACTGTTTTTT.

The rearrangement joins TRBV29-1 to TRBJ2-5, with D possibly being TRBD2 (5 bases). CDR1 SQVTM and CDR2 ANQGSEA come from the germline V gene. Trimming pared 4 bases from V and 5 bases from J, leaving 14 bases between. The CDR3 has 13 residues. The CDR3 protein is CSVVSRRQETQYF. In DNA form, the CDR3 reads TGCAGCGTTGTGTCCAGGAGGCAGGAGACCCAGTACTTC.

The genes are TRBV6-5 and TRBJ2-1; 8 bases are shared with TRBD1. The CDR3 is 15 residues long. The V segment lost 2 bases and the J segment 8 bases; nucleotides outside the gene matches: 8. The germline V gene has CDR1 MNHEY and CDR2 SVGAGI. In DNA, the CDR3 is TGTGCCAGCAGTTACGGGCAGGGGGCGTTGTATGAGCAGTTCTTC. Translating it yields CASSYGQGALYEQFF.

V usage is TRBV19 and J usage is TRBJ2-3; D is unresolved. V was shortened by 2 bases and J by 0 bases, with 9 bases between the two germline ends. CDR3 length: 15 residues. Germline values: CDR1 LNHDA, CDR2 SQIVND (reference sequence). CDR3 bases: TGTGCCAGTAGTATAACCGTTAAGAGCACAGATACGCAGTATTTT. It yields the protein CASSITVKSTDTQYF. The whole variable domain, filled in from reference TRBV19 and TRBJ2-3, reads DGGITQSPKYLFRKEGQNVTLSCEQNLNHDAMYWYRQDPGQGLRLIYYSQIVNDFQKGDIAEGYSVSREKKESFPLTVTSAQKNPTAFYLCASSITVKSTDTQYFGPGTRLTVL.

V and J are TRBV2 and TRBJ2-5, with 9 bases that match TRBD1. Trimming removed 4 bases from V and 5 bases from J; junction bases left unmatched: 11. Germline V gene data show CDR1 as SNHLY and CDR2 as FYNNEI. CDR3 length: 16 amino acids. CDR3 residues: CASSVLVSQGAETQYF. As DNA, the CDR3 is TGTGCCAGCAGTGTATTAGTTTCACAGGGGGCCGAGACCCAGTACTTC. The whole variable domain, remainder taken from reference TRBV2 and TRBJ2-5, is EPEVTQTPSHQVTQMGQEVILRCVPISNHLYFYWYRQILGQKVEFLVSFYNNEISEKSEIFDDQFSVERPDGSNFTLKIRSTKLEDSAMYFCASSVLVSQGAETQYFGPGTRLLVL.

The chain employs TRBV7-8 and TRBJ2-7, with D tentatively TRBD2 (5 bases). Germline lookup yields CDR1 SGHVS and CDR2 FQNEAQ. The germline V and J ends were trimmed by 0 bases and 0 bases, with 6 bases remaining between them. This CDR3 is built from 14 residues. CDR3 nucleotide sequence: TGTGCCAGCAGCTTAGCAGGGAGCTCCTACGAGCAGTACTTC. Its protein is CASSLAGSSYEQYF.

The chain has TRBV27 and TRBJ1-6; the D gene is possibly TRBD1 (5 bases). Germline-derived CDR1 and CDR2 are MNHEY and SMNVEV (reference sequence). CDR3 length: 16 residues. The V end was cut by 0 bases, the J end by 6 bases, with 12 bases between. This CDR3 is CASSLSIQGGNSPLHF. The CDR3 bases are TGTGCCAGCAGTTTATCGATTCAGGGTGGTAATTCACCCCTCCACTTT.

The chain joins TRBV5-8 to TRBJ2-3; D is perhaps TRBD1 (5 bases). Germline-derived CDR1 and CDR2 are SGHTS and YDEGEE. V lost 0 bases to trimming and J lost 0 bases, with 8 bases between them. The length of the CDR3 is 15 residues. The CDR3 region has the DNA TGTGCCAGCAGCTTGGAAAGGGGAAGCACAGATACGCAGTATTTT. Translation gives CASSLERGSTDTQYF.

This chain connects TRBV6-1 to TRBJ2-7; weak D call: TRBD1 (6 bases). From germline, CDR1 is MNHNS and CDR2 SASEGT. The CDR3 runs 14 residues. With 3 bases removed from V and 6 bases from J, the gap between germline ends came to 15 bases. The CDR3 protein is CASSDAGDHSEQYF. CDR3 DNA: TGTGCCAGCAGTGACGCAGGGGACCATAGCGAGCAGTACTTC.

V and J are TRBV4-1 and TRBJ1-2, with D tentatively TRBD1 (5 bases). CDR1 and CDR2 (germline): MGHRA, YSYEKL. The V gene lost 1 base and the J gene lost 7 bases, with 10 bases spanning the gap. There are 13 residues in the CDR3. The CDR3, as DNA: TGCGCCAGCAGCCAAGTGTCAGGGCCTGGCTACACCTTC. This codes for CASSQVSGPGYTF.

J is TRBJ2-5 and V is TRBV5-6; D remains unclear. V lost 1 base and J lost 4, with 11 bases in between. Germline assignment: CDR1 SGHDT and CDR2 YYEEEE. CDR3 length: 14 amino acids. The CDR3 sequence: CASSLMAPGETQYF. The CDR3 nucleotides are TGTGCCAGCAGCTTGATGGCGCCTGGAGAGACCCAGTACTTC.

The rearrangement joins TRBV30 to TRBJ2-2, with 9 positions matching TRBD1. Germline values: CDR1 GTSNPN, CDR2 SVGIG (reference sequence). The CDR3 has 15 amino acids. The V segment lost 3 bases and the J segment 4 bases; nucleotides outside the gene matches: 6. CDR3 sequence (DNA): TGTGCCTGGAGGTCCGGGACAGGGCTCACCGGGGAGCTGTTTTTT. The encoded protein is CAWRSGTGLTGELFF.

The genes are TRBV11-2 and TRBJ1-6, with D possibly being TRBD1 (6 bases). CDR3 length: 17 residues. CDR1 and CDR2 from the germline V gene are SGHAT and FQNNGV. The V gene lost 4 bases and the J gene lost 8 bases, with 21 bases spanning the gap. The chain's CDR3 is CASSSDRMEYGDSPLHF. CDR3 DNA: TGTGCCAGCAGCTCTGACAGGATGGAGTACGGGGATTCACCCCTCCACTTT.

The CDR3, as DNA: TGTGCCATCAGTGAGCAGGGAGGGGTACGGAACACTGAAGCTTTCTTT. Protein: CAISEQGGVRNTEAFF. V usage is TRBV10-3 and J usage is TRBJ1-1; tentative D call: TRBD1 (5 bases). V dropped 2 bases and J dropped 1 base, with 14 bases sitting between them. This CDR3 comprises 16 residues. Looked up from germline, CDR1 is ENHRY and CDR2 is SYGVKD.

The chain links TRBV7-2 to TRBJ2-5; D is ambiguous. CDR1 and CDR2 (germline): SGHTA, FQGNSA. CDR3 length: 11 residues. V lost 6 bases and J lost 4, with 6 bases in between. The CDR3 here is CASRVGETQYF. The CDR3 DNA reads as TGTGCCAGCAGGGTGGGAGAGACCCAGTACTTC. Filled out from reference TRBV7-2 and TRBJ2-5, the complete variable domain reads GAGVSQSPSNKVTEKGKDVELRCDPISGHTALYWYRQSLGQGLEFLIYFQGNSAPDKSGLPSDRFSAERTGGSVSTLTIQRTQQEDSAVYLCASRVGETQYFGPGTRLLVL.

V is TRBV25-1 and J is TRBJ1-6, with unresolved D. The germline CDR1 and CDR2 sequences are MGHDK and SYGVNS. With 3 bases removed from V and 7 bases from J, the gap between germline ends came to 7 bases. This CDR3 spans 13 amino acids. The CDR3 DNA follows: TGTGCCAGCAGTGACTACTGGAATTCACCCCTCCACTTT. Encoded protein: CASSDYWNSPLHF.

This chain connects TRBV18 to TRBJ2-2; no clear D gene. The CDR3 length is 16 residues. CDR1 and CDR2 (germline): KGHSH, LQKENI. V dropped 3 bases and J dropped 3 bases, with 14 bases sitting between them. CDR3 bases: TGTGCCAGCTCACCCTTGCTAGGGCTGGACACCGGGGAGCTGTTTTTT. Protein product: CASSPLLGLDTGELFF.

V gene TRBV5-1 combines with J gene TRBJ2-5; 8 bases are shared with TRBD2. This CDR3 region has 13 residues. Germline CDR1 reads SGHRS; CDR2 reads YFSETQ. The V and J ends lost 4 bases and 4 bases, in that order; junction bases with no gene match: 3. The CDR3 coding sequence is TGCGCCAGCAGCGAGGGACTAGGAGAGACCCAGTACTTC. It translates to CASSEGLGETQYF.